This T cell receptor (beta chain) was profiled in a study of liver allograft versus peripheral blood T cells. On the study more broadly: Transplanted-liver T cell receptor repertoires were compared with recipients' peripheral blood repertoires. Study conclusions and caveats: It was reported that the T cell receptor repertoires found inside liver allografts differed from those that were detected in peripheral blood.

Each CDR3 protein is one row after TCRdb ran MiXCR on the reads. The data show roughly 14,000 distinct CDR3 sequences, more than 20% seen once. This clonotype has only a few counts. Antigen unknown. CDR3 length equals 13 residues. V gave up 4 bases and J gave up 6 bases, with 12 bases separating them. Germline-derived CDR1 and CDR2 are MNHEY and SVGAGI. This sequence joins TRBV6-5 and TRBJ1-2; D perhaps matches TRBD1 (6 bases). The clonotype was recovered from a human patient who had a liver transplant. Some T cells may have originated in the graft donor. DNA of the CDR3: TGTGCCAGCAGTTTCCTTGGGGGCCATGGCTACACCTTC. Its translation: CASSFLGGHGYTF.